The 15 T cell receptor beta chains presented below share a single source sample, sequenced in a study of blood T cell repertoires in COVID-19. The table came from immunoSEQ multiplex PCR; TCRdb's copy has only in-frame clones and leaves some out. The sample lists approximately 210,000 clones, around 86% occurring once. What was sequenced was peripheral blood. The receptors stem from a man aged 25 to 40 who had recovered from COVID-19.

This sequence joins TRBV12-5 and TRBJ2-2; D possibly corresponds to TRBD2 (5 bases). Germline V gene lookup returns CDR1 LGHNT and CDR2 FRNRAP. V lost 0 bases and J lost 5, with 22 bases in between. This CDR3 comprises 19 residues. The CDR3 reads CASGLVRLAGGARTGELFF. The CDR3 DNA reads as TGTGCTAGTGGTTTGGTACGATTAGCTGGAGGAGCGAGAACCGGGGAGCTGTTTTTT.

V usage is TRBV4-1 and J usage is TRBJ2-7; 13 bases agree with TRBD2. Germline lookup yields CDR1 MGHRA and CDR2 YSYEKL. The length of the CDR3 is 16 residues. The V and J ends lost 3 bases and 2 bases, in that order; junction bases with no gene match: 4. CDR3 bases: TGCGCCAGCAGCCACTCGGGACTAGCGGGGACCTACGAGCAGTACTTC. It is translated as CASSHSGLAGTYEQYF.

This sequence joins TRBV7-9 and TRBJ1-1; a possible D gene is TRBD1 (6 bases). V dropped 4 bases and J dropped 1 base, with 10 bases sitting between them. CDR3 size: 14 residues. Looked up from germline, CDR1 is SEHNR and CDR2 is FQNEAQ (reference sequence). The CDR3 sequence: CASSSNRANTEAFF. Written as DNA, the CDR3 is TGTGCCAGCAGCTCGAACAGGGCGAACACTGAAGCTTTCTTT.

The rearrangement uses TRBV10-2 and TRBJ2-3; 9 bases are shared with TRBD2. The CDR3 sequence is 17 residues long. The J segment lost 3 bases and the V segment lost 1 base, leaving 8 bases of the junction unmatched. Germline V gene data show CDR1 as WSHSY and CDR2 as SAAADI. The CDR3 loop is CASSEFRGGAGTDTQYF. The CDR3 DNA follows: TGCGCCAGCAGTGAGTTCCGCGGGGGGGCGGGGACAGATACGCAGTATTTT.

This rearrangement joins TRBV7-9 to TRBJ2-3; 13 nucleotides align to TRBD2. Germline values: CDR1 SEHNR, CDR2 FQNEAQ (reference sequence). J lost 4 bases, V lost 4 bases, and 11 bases had no gene match. The CDR3 runs 18 residues. The CDR3 reads CASSSSRLAGGGSDTQYF. The CDR3 DNA is TGTGCCAGCAGCTCCTCTAGACTAGCGGGGGGCGGGTCAGATACGCAGTATTTT.

V is TRBV19 and J is TRBJ2-5; weak D call: TRBD2 (6 bases). CDR3 length equals 15 residues. V lost 5 bases and J 5 bases, leaving 18 bases between the germline ends. In germline, CDR1 is LNHDA, CDR2 SQIVND (reference sequence). The CDR3 loop is CASSPTGPGGETQYF. DNA for the CDR3: TGTGCCAGTAGTCCCACCGGGCCTGGGGGGGAGACCCAGTACTTC.

V usage is TRBV29-1 and J usage is TRBJ2-1; 8 nucleotides line up with TRBD2. V shed 5 bases and J 8 bases; nucleotides not matched to a gene: 17. This CDR3 is built from 16 residues. Germline CDR1 is SQVTM and CDR2 is ANQGSEA. The CDR3, as DNA: TGCAGCGTTTCGTGGCTGGCCCCGGGGGGGTGGGATGAGCAGTTCTTC. This codes for CSVSWLAPGGWDEQFF.

The J gene is TRBJ2-5, the V gene TRBV4-1; 7 bases are a match to TRBD1. CDR3 size: 15 residues. J was trimmed by 3 bases and V by 1 base; bases with no gene match: 5. Germline V lookup: CDR1 MGHRA, CDR2 YSYEKL. The CDR3 coding sequence is TGCGCCAGCAGCCAAGTGGGCCAGGGGGAAGAGACCCAGTACTTC. Protein product: CASSQVGQGEETQYF.

In its sample, this clone was seen once. The chain uses TRBV6-5 and TRBJ1-2; TRBD1 might be the D (5 bases). Trimming removed 4 bases at V and 0 bases at J, with 15 bases between. The CDR3 is made up of 16 amino acids. Germline-derived CDR1 and CDR2 are MNHEY and SVGAGI. This chain's CDR3 is CASSSTSGGANYGYTF. The CDR3 coding sequence is TGTGCCAGCAGTTCAACCTCCGGGGGGGCTAACTATGGCTACACCTTC.

This rearrangement joins TRBV3-1 (or the pseudogene TRBV3-2) to TRBJ2-7; 10 bases align to TRBD1. From germline, CDR1 is LGHDT and CDR2 YNNKEL (reference sequence). With 3 bases clipped from V and 9 bases from J, the junction kept 11 bases outside the gene matches. This CDR3 is 15 amino acids long. The CDR3 DNA reads as TGTGCCAGCAGCCACCGGGACAGGGGACGCGCCGGGCAGTACTTC. The encoded protein is CASSHRDRGRAGQYF.

This sequence joins TRBV5-1 and TRBJ2-5; tentatively, D is TRBD2 (6 bases). The length of the CDR3 is 15 residues. CDR1 and CDR2 (germline): SGHRS, YFSETQ. The V end lost 1 base, the J end lost 3 bases, and 13 bases lay between the germline ends. CDR3 protein: CASSLHSGGEETQYF. The CDR3 nucleotides read TGCGCCAGCAGCTTGCACTCCGGCGGGGAAGAGACCCAGTACTTC.

The J gene is TRBJ1-1, the V gene TRBV6-5; the match to TRBD1 covers 9 bases. The V segment lost 4 bases and the J segment 4 bases; nucleotides outside the gene matches: 4. The germline CDR1 and CDR2 sequences are MNHEY and SVGAGI. The CDR3 spans 14 residues. In DNA form, the CDR3 reads TGTGCCAGCAGTTTTGGACAGGGGAGCACTGAAGCTTTCTTT. It yields the protein CASSFGQGSTEAFF.

This clone appeared a single time. The genes are TRBV2 and TRBJ2-7; maybe TRBD1 (8 bases). CDR1 and CDR2 from the germline V gene are SNHLY and FYNNEI. The V and J ends lost 10 bases and 3 bases respectively, with 13 bases between them. The CDR3 consists of 12 residues. CDR3 DNA: TGTGCCACAACAGGGGGGGACTACGAGCAGTACTTC. Translated, it gives CATTGGDYEQYF.

This clone was seen only a few times. The V call is TRBV7-6, the J call TRBJ2-1, with D tentatively TRBD2 (5 bases). V dropped 4 bases and J dropped 7 bases, with 23 bases sitting between them. This CDR3 contains 17 residues. Germline values: CDR1 SGHVS, CDR2 FNYEAQ. The DNA of the CDR3 is TGTGCCAGCAGCTCCCCATATGCCGGGGAACGGTCGAATGAGCAGTTCTTC. It is translated as CASSSPYAGERSNEQFF.

The CDR3: CASSPRGGQYNEQFF. The CDR3 nucleotides read TGTGCCAGCAGCCCTAGAGGGGGACAGTACAATGAGCAGTTCTTC. The genes are TRBV11-3 and TRBJ2-1, with TRBD1 matching 7 bases. The CDR3 has 15 amino acids. The V gene end was trimmed by 5 bases and the J gene end by 4 bases; junction bases not matched to a gene: 8. CDR1 and CDR2 from the germline V gene are SGHNT and YENEEA.